These 13 T cell receptor beta chains share one sample of origin, sequenced in a study of Graves' ophthalmopathy and Graves' hyperthyroidism. Amplifying from RNA transcripts, the study obtained TCR beta CDR3 regions. An opening RT-PCR round employed HTBI primers and preceded a second-round multiplex PCR. TCRdb recomputed calls from the multiplex PCR reads with MiXCR, one row per CDR3 protein. Of hundreds of thousands of distinct CDR3 sequences in the sample, 35% to 50% were seen once. Sequencing was performed on peripheral blood. These receptors were obtained from an adult man with Graves' ophthalmopathy.

This rearrangement joins TRBV10-3 to TRBJ2-7, with D perhaps being TRBD1 or TRBD2 (7 bases each). From germline, CDR1 is ENHRY and CDR2 SYGVKD. Trimming shortened V by 7 bases and J by 2 bases, and 21 bases separated the two germline ends. CDR3 length: 16 residues. CDR3 loop: CAITRTGGRGTYEQYF. For the CDR3, the DNA is TGTGCCATCACTCGGACAGGCGGGAGAGGGACCTACGAGCAGTACTTC.

This clonotype occurred a few times. The chain combines TRBV7-9 with TRBJ2-2, with 12 nucleotides matching TRBD2. Looked up from germline, CDR1 is SEHNR and CDR2 is FQNEAQ (reference sequence). V lost 7 bases to trimming and J lost 4 bases; unmatched junction nucleotides: 10. The CDR3 has 17 amino acids. CDR3 amino acids: CASIPLRLAGVTGELFF. The CDR3 nucleotides are TGTGCCAGCATCCCGCTGCGACTAGCGGGGGTCACCGGGGAGCTGTTTTTT.

This clonotype has a single count. The chain combines TRBV5-1 with TRBJ2-5; D unresolved. The V gene lost 1 base and the J gene lost 5 bases, with 15 bases spanning the gap. Per the germline V gene, CDR1 is SGHRS and CDR2 is YFSETQ. The CDR3 is 15 residues long. CDR3: CASSLWESTEETQYF. The CDR3 bases are TGCGCCAGCAGCTTGTGGGAATCTACCGAGGAGACCCAGTACTTC.

This clonotype was counted between two and nine times. The chain couples TRBV5-8 to TRBJ1-6, with 8 bases identical to TRBD1. The V segment lost 0 bases and the J segment 6 bases; nucleotides outside the gene matches: 5. The CDR3 has 16 residues. CDR1 is SGHTS and CDR2 is YDEGEE in the germline V gene. The CDR3 region has the DNA TGTGCCAGCAGCTTGGCGGGACAGGCTGGTAATTCACCCCTCCACTTT. Residues: CASSLAGQAGNSPLHF. The full variable domain, its missing parts supplied by reference TRBV5-8 and TRBJ1-6, is EAGVTQSPTHLIKTRGQQATLRCSPISGHTSVYWYQQALGLGLQFLLWYDEGEERNRGNFPPRFSGRQFPNYSSELNVNALELEDSALYLCASSLAGQAGNSPLHFGNGTRLTVT.

This chain joins TRBV25-1 and TRBJ2-2, with 7 bases lining up with TRBD2. CDR3 length equals 14 residues. Germline V gene lookup returns CDR1 MGHDK and CDR2 SYGVNS. The V gene end was trimmed by 4 bases and the J gene end by 4 bases; junction bases not matched to a gene: 3. The CDR3 protein is CASSGGGTTGELFF. CDR3 nucleotide sequence: TGTGCCAGCAGTGGGGGGGGGACCACCGGGGAGCTGTTTTTT. The entire variable domain, with the rest obtained from reference TRBV25-1 and TRBJ2-2, is as follows: EADIYQTPRYLVIGTGKKITLECSQTMGHDKMYWYQQDPGMELHLIHYSYGVNSTEKGDLSSESTVSRIRTEHFPLTLESARPSHTSQYLCASSGGGTTGELFFGEGSRLTVL.

The chain combines TRBV15 with TRBJ2-5; D perhaps matches TRBD1 (5 bases). The end of the DNA aligns better with TRBJ2-1, so the J call may be wrong. Germline CDR1 reads LNHNV; CDR2 reads YYDKDF (reference sequence). This CDR3 is 16 amino acids long. CDR3 in DNA: TGTGCCACCAGCAGAGATATGACGGATTACAGGAATGAGCAGTTCTTC. Translation gives CATSRDMTDYRNEQFF.

This clonotype came up a few times. The rearrangement joins TRBV7-9 to TRBJ2-7; 8 bases line up with TRBD1. Germline V gives CDR1 SEHNR, CDR2 FQNEAQ (reference sequence). The CDR3 consists of 15 residues. V lost 6 bases and J lost 0; bases outside the gene matches: 7. The CDR3 nucleotides are TGTGCCAGCAGAGCTGGACAGGGAAGCTCCTACGAGCAGTACTTC. As protein: CASRAGQGSSYEQYF.

This clonotype has only a few counts. The chain carries TRBV9 and TRBJ1-2; weak D call: TRBD1 (5 bases). The germline V gene has CDR1 SGDLS and CDR2 YYNGEE. Trimming shortened V by 2 bases and J by 4 bases, and 18 bases separated the two germline ends. This CDR3 comprises 16 residues. In DNA form, the CDR3 reads TGTGCCAGCAGCGTTGCCGGGGGGGGGATCCCCTATGGCTACACCTTC. Its translation: CASSVAGGGIPYGYTF.

This clonotype was recorded once. This rearrangement joins TRBV7-9 to TRBJ2-3; TRBD1 might be the D (6 bases). V shed 8 bases and J shed 2 bases, with 14 bases lying between them. The germline gives CDR1 SEHNR, CDR2 FQNEAQ (reference sequence). The CDR3 has 14 amino acids. The CDR3 region has the DNA TGTGCCAGCCGGAGGACAGCCTTCACAGATACGCAGTATTTT. Amino acids: CASRRTAFTDTQYF.

This clonotype has only a few counts. V and J are TRBV2 and TRBJ1-1, with a weak D call TRBD1 (5 bases). Germline loops: CDR1 SNHLY, CDR2 FYNNEI. The ends were cut back, 7 bases at V and 0 bases at J, with 12 bases in the middle. CDR3 length: 14 residues. The chain's CDR3 is CASTEQVMNTEAFF. CDR3 coding DNA: TGTGCCAGCACCGAACAGGTTATGAACACTGAAGCTTTCTTT.

The table lists this clonotype with many counts. This sequence joins TRBV12-3 or TRBV12-4 and TRBJ1-5; 8 bases line up with TRBD1. The CDR3 sequence is 15 residues long. V lost 5 bases to trimming and J lost 12 bases; unmatched junction nucleotides: 15. The CDR3 loop reads CASSLLTGDNQNQHF. The CDR3 DNA is TGTGCCAGCAGTCTGCTGACAGGGGATAATCAGAACCAGCATTTT.

This clonotype has a count of ten or more. The gene calls are TRBV19 and TRBJ2-6, with D possibly TRBD1 on 6 matching bases. V gave up 9 bases and J gave up 2 bases, with 14 bases separating them. The CDR3 is 15 residues long. CDR1 and CDR2 from the germline V gene are LNHDA and SQIVND (reference sequence). CDR3: CASSPQGTGANVLTF. The CDR3 region has the DNA TGTGCCAGCAGTCCCCAGGGGACTGGGGCCAACGTCCTGACTTTC.

A word on this clonotype: A read error may be the cause here, since a much bigger clone is one base away. The chain has TRBV25-1 and TRBJ2-5, with a tentative D call TRBD2 (6 bases). The CDR3 sequence is 15 residues long. The V gene's germline CDR1 is MGHDK and CDR2 SYGVNS. CDR3 sequence reads: CASSQAGRGQEAQYF. DNA of the CDR3: TGTGCCAGCAGCCAAGCCGGGAGAGGCCAAGAGGCCCAGTACTTC.